Listed below are T cell receptor beta chains from one sample, sequenced in a study of preoperative IRX-2 immunotherapy in early breast cancer. The repertoire was sequenced with immunoSEQ multiplex PCR; TCRdb's copy has only in-frame clones and lacks some. Seen here are roughly 93,000 clones, 75% to 90% observed once, and the top ten hold roughly 2%. The specimen comprised tumor tissue, sampled after IRX-2 immunotherapy. These receptors originate from a human donor with breast cancer. The CDR3 runs from the conserved cysteine through the conserved F or W. Each record gives: D gene, J gene, V gene, clone size, CDR3 protein, CDR3 DNA. D genes are given only for firm matches. Part of the rows lack a size; the others show once, few, many or a class for expanded clones.

. TRBJ2-7 TRBV6-8 . CAISAGGGTYEQYF TGTGCCATCAGTGCAGGAGGGGGCACCTACGAGCAGTACTTC
. TRBJ2-5 TRBV6-8 few CASSYSGTRETQYF TGTGCCAGCAGTTACTCAGGGACGAGGGAGACCCAGTACTTC
TRBD1 TRBJ2-3 TRBV5-1 . CASTTTGGLDTQYF TGCGCCAGCACCACGACAGGGGGCCTCGATACGCAGTATTTT
. TRBJ2-7 TRBV12-5 once CASNYQGGQQYF TGTGCCAGCAACTATCAGGGCGGGCAGCAGTACTTC
TRBD1 TRBJ1-1 TRBV29-1 . CSGQTGRNTEAFF TGCAGCGGCCAGACAGGGAGGAACACTGAAGCTTTCTTT
TRBD1 TRBJ1-5 TRBV19 . CASSETGGDQPQHF TGTGCCAGTAGTGAAACAGGGGGGGATCAGCCCCAGCATTTT
. TRBJ1-3 TRBV18 . CASSPTEYPGNIIYF TGTGCCAGCTCACCTACGGAGTACCCTGGAAACATCATATATTTT
. TRBJ2-2 TRBV19 . CASSIREGAVTGELFF TGTGCCAGTAGTATTAGGGAAGGGGCGGTCACCGGGGAGCTGTTTTTT
. TRBJ1-3 TRBV29-1 . CSVGLSGNTIYF TGCAGCGTTGGCCTATCTGGAAACACCATATATTTT
. TRBJ1-5 TRBV6-8 . CASSNFRQPDQPQHF TGTGCCAGCAGCAATTTTCGACAGCCTGATCAGCCCCAGCATTTT
TRBD1 TRBJ1-1 TRBV6-8 . CASSRGQGNTEAFF TGTGCCAGCAGTAGGGGACAGGGGAACACTGAAGCTTTCTTT
. TRBJ1-5 TRBV28 . CASRSPVGSKTILASNQPQHF TGTGCCAGCAGAAGCCCGGTGGGCAGCAAAACCATTTTAGCTAGCAATCAGCCCCAGCATTTT
. TRBJ1-4 TRBV29-1 few CSCLLGDANEKLFF TGCAGCTGCCTCCTGGGGGACGCTAATGAAAAACTGTTTTTT
. TRBJ2-7 TRBV28 . CASSLLHYSYEQYF TGTGCCAGCAGTTTACTCCACTATTCCTACGAGCAGTACTTC
. TRBJ2-1 TRBV12-5 . CASAAGQSSYNEQFF TGTGCTAGTGCTGCCGGACAGAGCTCCTACAATGAGCAGTTCTTC
TRBD1 TRBJ1-2 TRBV6-8 . CASRRGQGSYGYTF TGTGCCAGCAGGCGCGGACAGGGAAGCTATGGCTACACCTTC
. TRBJ1-4 TRBV19 . CASSIFGARDEKLFF TGTGCCAGTAGTATTTTTGGCGCCCGGGATGAAAAACTGTTTTTT
TRBD1 TRBJ1-2 TRBV19 few CAARQGMGYGYTF TGTGCCGCAAGACAGGGTATGGGCTATGGCTACACCTTC
. TRBJ2-1 TRBV7-5 . CASSVTGKGLAGGSRNEQFF TGTGCCAGCAGCGTGACTGGGAAGGGATTAGCGGGAGGGTCGAGAAATGAGCAGTTCTTC
TRBD1 TRBJ2-3 TRBV7-1 . CASTEDRSTDTQYF TGTGCCAGCACCGAGGACAGGAGCACAGATACGCAGTATTTT
TRBD2 TRBJ2-5 TRBV19 . CASSRTSYETQYF TGTGCCAGTAGTCGGACTAGCTATGAGACCCAGTACTTC
. TRBJ2-5 TRBV28 . CASSLGGQETQYF TGTGCCAGCAGTTTGGGGGGCCAAGAGACCCAGTACTTC
. TRBJ1-1 TRBV5-1 . CASSLAPPGVEAFF TGCGCCAGCAGCTTGGCCCCGCCAGGTGTAGAAGCTTTCTTT
. TRBJ1-5 TRBV19 . CASSIGSRQPQHF TGTGCCAGTAGTATAGGTTCGCGTCAGCCCCAGCATTTT
. TRBJ1-1 TRBV19 . CASSPPGGRYAEAFF TGTGCCAGTAGTCCTCCTGGGGGCCGTTACGCTGAAGCTTTCTTT
. TRBJ2-7 TRBV12-5 . CASGLVGGTYEQYF TGTGCTAGTGGTTTGGTAGGGGGTACCTACGAGCAGTACTTC
TRBD1 TRBJ2-7 TRBV15 . CATSRGQGSYEQYF TGTGCCACCAGCAGAGGACAGGGATCCTACGAGCAGTACTTC
TRBD1 TRBJ2-2 TRBV11-3 . CASSPGQGPRTGELFF TGTGCTAGCAGCCCTGGACAGGGCCCCCGAACCGGGGAGCTGTTTTTT
. TRBJ1-1 TRBV19 . CASSHLAGVNTEAFF TGTGCCAGTAGTCACCTCGCGGGGGTGAACACTGAAGCTTTCTTT
TRBD2 TRBJ2-3 TRBV7-4 . CASSILRTSGLDTQYF TGTGCCAGCAGCATACTCAGGACTAGCGGCCTGGATACGCAGTATTTT
. TRBJ1-1 TRBV30 . CAWSGRGGQRGMKVTEAFF TGTGCCTGGAGTGGCCGCGGCGGACAGCGCGGGATGAAGGTTACTGAAGCTTTCTTT
. TRBJ1-6 TRBV19 . CASSIDLGGPPLHF TGTGCCAGTAGTATAGATCTTGGGGGGCCACCCCTCCACTTT
. TRBJ2-1 TRBV6-8 . CASSEAASYNEQFF TGTGCCAGCAGTGAGGCGGCCTCCTACAATGAGCAGTTCTTC
. TRBJ1-6 TRBV28 . CASSSPIGQRGENSPLHF TGTGCCAGCAGTTCCCCAATCGGACAGAGGGGGGAGAATTCACCCCTCCACTTT
. TRBJ1-6 TRBV6-8 . CASIQGNSPLHF TGTGCCAGCATTCAGGGGAATTCACCCCTCCACTTT
. TRBJ1-5 TRBV30 . CAWSVSRAANQPQHF TGTGCCTGGAGTGTCTCTCGGGCGGCCAATCAGCCCCAGCATTTT
. TRBJ2-7 TRBV18 . CASSPGTGSGEQYF TGTGCCAGCTCACCGGGCACAGGGTCGGGCGAGCAGTACTTC
. TRBJ1-1 TRBV29-1 once CSFSGGGYTEAFF TGCAGCTTCTCTGGGGGAGGGTACACTGAAGCTTTCTTT
. TRBJ2-6 TRBV12-2 . CATQTGYSGANVLTF TGTGCCACCCAGACAGGGTACTCTGGGGCCAACGTCCTGACTTTC
TRBD2 TRBJ2-7 TRBV7-2 once CASTLAGGPYEQYF TGTGCCAGCACTCTAGCGGGGGGGCCCTACGAGCAGTACTTC
. TRBJ2-7 TRBV6-1 once CAISEGRESYEQYF TGTGCCATCAGTGAAGGGAGAGAGTCCTACGAGCAGTACTTC
TRBD1 TRBJ2-7 TRBV29-1 once CSVRRDSDYEQYF TGCAGCGTTCGAAGGGACAGCGACTACGAGCAGTACTTC
. TRBJ1-4 TRBV15 . CATSRDRLENEKLFF TGTGCCACCAGCAGAGACCGACTAGAGAATGAAAAACTGTTTTTT
. TRBJ1-1 TRBV30 . CAWSVTSGTGAFF TGTGCCTGGAGTGTAACGTCGGGGACTGGAGCTTTCTTT
. TRBJ2-1 TRBV6-8 . CASSYSKEGRSYNEQFF TGTGCCAGCAGTTACTCGAAGGAGGGACGCTCCTACAATGAGCAGTTCTTC
. TRBJ1-3 TRBV28 . CASHRVTGNTIYF TGTGCCAGCCACAGGGTGACCGGAAACACCATATATTTT
. TRBJ2-2 TRBV19 . CASSIKGLFTGELFF TGTGCCAGTAGTATCAAAGGACTTTTCACCGGGGAGCTGTTTTTT
TRBD1 TRBJ1-5 TRBV18 . CASSPTTGGDQPQHF TGTGCCAGCTCACCGACAACAGGGGGGGATCAGCCCCAGCATTTT
. TRBJ2-7 TRBV6-7 . CASSDLGSTYEQYF TGTGCCAGCAGTGATCTCGGGAGCACCTACGAGCAGTACTTC
. TRBJ1-2 TRBV6-8 once CASNTRGRGKSYTF TGTGCCAGCAATACCAGAGGAAGGGGTAAGAGCTACACCTTC
TRBD1 TRBJ2-7 TRBV5-1 . CASSQGDRSYEQYF TGCGCCAGCAGCCAGGGGGACCGATCCTACGAGCAGTACTTC
TRBD1 TRBJ1-2 TRBV29-1 . CSGWTGEEYGYTF TGCAGCGGCTGGACAGGGGAGGAGTATGGCTACACCTTC
. TRBJ1-5 TRBV5-1 . CASSLEPDYQPQHF TGCGCCAGCAGCTTGGAACCCGATTATCAGCCCCAGCATTTT